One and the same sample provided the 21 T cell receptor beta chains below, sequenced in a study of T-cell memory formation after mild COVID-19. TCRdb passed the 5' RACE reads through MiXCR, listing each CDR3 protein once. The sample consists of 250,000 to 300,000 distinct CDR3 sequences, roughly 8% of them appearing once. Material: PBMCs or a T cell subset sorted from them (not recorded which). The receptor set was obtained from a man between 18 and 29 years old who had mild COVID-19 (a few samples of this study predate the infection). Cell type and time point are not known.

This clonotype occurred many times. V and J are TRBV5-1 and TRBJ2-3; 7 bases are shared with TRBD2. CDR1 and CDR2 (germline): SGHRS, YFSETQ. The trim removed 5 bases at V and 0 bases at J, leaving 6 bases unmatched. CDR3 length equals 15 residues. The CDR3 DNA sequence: TGCGCCAGCAGACGACTAGCCTCTAGCACAGATACGCAGTATTTT. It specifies CASRRLASSTDTQYF.

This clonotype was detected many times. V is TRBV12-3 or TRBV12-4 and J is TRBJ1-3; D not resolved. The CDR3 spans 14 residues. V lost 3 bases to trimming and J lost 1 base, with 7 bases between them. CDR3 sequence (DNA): TGTGCCAGCAGTTTTTCGAGTTCTGGAAACACCATATATTTT. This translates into CASSFSSSGNTIYF.

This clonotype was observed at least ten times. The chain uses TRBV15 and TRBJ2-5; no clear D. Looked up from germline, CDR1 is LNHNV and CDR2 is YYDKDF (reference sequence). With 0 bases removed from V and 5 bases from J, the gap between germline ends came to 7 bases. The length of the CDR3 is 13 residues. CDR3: CATSRDEVETQYF. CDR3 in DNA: TGTGCCACCAGCAGAGATGAGGTCGAGACCCAGTACTTC.

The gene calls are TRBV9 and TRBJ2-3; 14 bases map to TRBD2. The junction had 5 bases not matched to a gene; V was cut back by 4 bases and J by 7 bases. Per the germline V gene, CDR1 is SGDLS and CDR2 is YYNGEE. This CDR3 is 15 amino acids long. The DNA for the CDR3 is TGTGCCAGCAGCTTGGGACTAGCGGGGGCAAATACGCAGTATTTT. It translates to CASSLGLAGANTQYF.

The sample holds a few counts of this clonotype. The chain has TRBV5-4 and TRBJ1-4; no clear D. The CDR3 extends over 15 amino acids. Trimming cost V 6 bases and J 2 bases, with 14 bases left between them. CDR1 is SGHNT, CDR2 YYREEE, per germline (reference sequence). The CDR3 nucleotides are TGTGCCAGCACTAGGGATCGTGGGACTAATGAAAAACTGTTTTTT. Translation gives CASTRDRGTNEKLFF.

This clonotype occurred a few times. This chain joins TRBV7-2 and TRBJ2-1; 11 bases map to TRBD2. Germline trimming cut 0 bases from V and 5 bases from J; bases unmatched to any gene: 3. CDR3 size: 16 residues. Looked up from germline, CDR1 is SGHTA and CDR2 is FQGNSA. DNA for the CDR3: TGTGCCAGCAGCTTAGCAGGGACTAGCGGCAACAATGAGCAGTTCTTC. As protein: CASSLAGTSGNNEQFF.

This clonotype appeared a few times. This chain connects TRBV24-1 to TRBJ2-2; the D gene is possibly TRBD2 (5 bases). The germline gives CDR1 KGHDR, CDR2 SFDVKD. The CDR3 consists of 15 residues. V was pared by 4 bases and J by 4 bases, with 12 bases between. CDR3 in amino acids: CATSDDGRGTGELFF. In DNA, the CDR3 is TGTGCCACCAGTGACGACGGACGGGGCACCGGGGAGCTGTTTTTT.

The CDR3 DNA is TGTGCCAGCAGCTTTGTCCGCGAGACTTTCTCTGGGGCCAACGTCCTGACTTTC. This sequence encodes CASSFVRETFSGANVLTF. J is TRBJ2-6 and V is TRBV7-9; D gene unclear. The V gene lost 3 bases and the J gene lost 0 bases, with 15 bases spanning the gap. The CDR3 is 18 residues long. Germline V gives CDR1 SEHNR, CDR2 FQNEAQ (reference sequence).

CDR3 sequence: CASSLDYEKLFF. CDR3 nucleotides: TGCGCCAGCAGCTTGGACTATGAAAAACTGTTTTTT. This chain uses TRBV5-1 with TRBJ1-4; D unclear. This CDR3 region has 12 residues. The V gene's germline CDR1 is SGHRS and CDR2 YFSETQ. V dropped 0 bases and J dropped 6 bases, with 3 bases sitting between them.

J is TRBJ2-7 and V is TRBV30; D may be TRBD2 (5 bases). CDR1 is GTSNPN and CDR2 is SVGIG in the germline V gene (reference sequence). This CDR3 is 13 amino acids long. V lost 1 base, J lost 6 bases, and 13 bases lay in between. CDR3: CAWSGLAMSEQYF. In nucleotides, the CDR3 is TGTGCCTGGAGTGGTCTAGCAATGAGCGAGCAGTACTTC.

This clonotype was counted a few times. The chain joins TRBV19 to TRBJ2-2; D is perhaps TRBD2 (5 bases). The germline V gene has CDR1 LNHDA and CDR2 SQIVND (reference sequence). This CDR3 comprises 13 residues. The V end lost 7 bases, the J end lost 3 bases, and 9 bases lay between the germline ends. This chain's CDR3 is CASTWGDTGELFF. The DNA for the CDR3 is TGTGCCAGTACCTGGGGAGACACCGGGGAGCTGTTTTTT.

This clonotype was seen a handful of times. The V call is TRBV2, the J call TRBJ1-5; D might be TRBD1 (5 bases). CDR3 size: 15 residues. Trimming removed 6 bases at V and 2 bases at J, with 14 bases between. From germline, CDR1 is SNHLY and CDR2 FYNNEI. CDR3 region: CASRGERFRNQPQHF. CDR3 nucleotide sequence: TGTGCCAGCAGGGGGGAGAGGTTTCGCAATCAGCCCCAGCATTTT.

The CDR3 nucleotides are TGTGCCAGCAGTCTCCCACGGAGCGGGGGGTACACCGGGGAGCTGTTTTTT. Its translation is CASSLPRSGGYTGELFF. The chain joins TRBV6-9 to TRBJ2-2, with 9 nucleotides matching TRBD2. This CDR3 has 17 amino acids. Germline V CDR1 and CDR2: MNHGY, SVAAGI. Trimming at V came to 5 bases and at J to 3 bases, leaving 10 bases not matched to a gene.

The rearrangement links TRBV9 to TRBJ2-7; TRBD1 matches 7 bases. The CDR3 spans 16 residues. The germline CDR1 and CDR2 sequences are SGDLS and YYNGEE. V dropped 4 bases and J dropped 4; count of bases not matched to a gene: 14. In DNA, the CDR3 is TGTGCCAGCAGCCCCCAAGGGGGCAACCCACTATACGAGCAGTACTTC. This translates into CASSPQGGNPLYEQYF.

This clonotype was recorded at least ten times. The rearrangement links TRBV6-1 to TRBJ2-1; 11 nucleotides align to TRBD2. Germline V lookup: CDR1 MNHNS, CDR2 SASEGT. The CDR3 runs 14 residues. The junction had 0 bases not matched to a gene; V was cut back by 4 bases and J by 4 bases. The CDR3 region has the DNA TGTGCCAGCAGTGGACTAGCGGGGTACAATGAGCAGTTCTTC. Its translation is CASSGLAGYNEQFF.

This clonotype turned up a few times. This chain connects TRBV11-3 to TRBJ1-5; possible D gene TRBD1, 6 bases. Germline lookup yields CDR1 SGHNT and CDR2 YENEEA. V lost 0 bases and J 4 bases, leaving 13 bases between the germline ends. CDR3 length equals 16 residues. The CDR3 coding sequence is TGTGCCAGCAGCTTAGATTTTTGCAGGGGTAATCAGCCCCAGCATTTT. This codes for CASSLDFCRGNQPQHF. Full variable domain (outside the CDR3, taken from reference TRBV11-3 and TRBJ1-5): EAGVVQSPRYKIIEKKQPVAFWCNPISGHNTLYWYLQNLGQGPELLIRYENEEAVDDSQLPKDRFSAERLKGVDSTLKIQPAELGDSAVYLCASSLDFCRGNQPQHFGDGTRLSIL.

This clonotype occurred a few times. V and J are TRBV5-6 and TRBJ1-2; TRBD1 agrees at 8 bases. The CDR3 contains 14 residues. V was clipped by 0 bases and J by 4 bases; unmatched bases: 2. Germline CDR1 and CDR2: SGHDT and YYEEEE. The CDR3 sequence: CASSLAGQAYGYTF. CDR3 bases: TGTGCCAGCAGCTTGGCGGGACAGGCCTATGGCTACACCTTC.

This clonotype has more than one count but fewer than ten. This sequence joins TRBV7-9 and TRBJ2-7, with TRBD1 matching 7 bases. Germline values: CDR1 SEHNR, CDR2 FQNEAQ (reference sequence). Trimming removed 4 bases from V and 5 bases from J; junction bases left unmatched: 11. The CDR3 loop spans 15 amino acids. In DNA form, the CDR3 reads TGTGCCAGCAGCTCCGGGACAGCCTTTGGGGACGAGCAGTACTTC. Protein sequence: CASSSGTAFGDEQYF.

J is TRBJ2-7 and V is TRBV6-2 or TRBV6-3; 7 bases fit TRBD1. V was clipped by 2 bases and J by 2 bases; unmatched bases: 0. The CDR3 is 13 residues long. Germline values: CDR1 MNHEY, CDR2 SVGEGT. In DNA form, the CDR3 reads TGTGCCAGCAGTTACGACAGGGCCTACGAGCAGTACGTC. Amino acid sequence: CASSYDRAYEQYV.

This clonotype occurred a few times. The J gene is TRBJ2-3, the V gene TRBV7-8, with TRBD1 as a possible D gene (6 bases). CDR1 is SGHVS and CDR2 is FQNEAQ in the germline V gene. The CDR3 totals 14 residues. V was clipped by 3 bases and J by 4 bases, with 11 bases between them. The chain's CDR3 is CASSFNTGPDTQYF. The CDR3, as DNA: TGTGCCAGCAGCTTTAATACAGGGCCAGATACGCAGTATTTT.

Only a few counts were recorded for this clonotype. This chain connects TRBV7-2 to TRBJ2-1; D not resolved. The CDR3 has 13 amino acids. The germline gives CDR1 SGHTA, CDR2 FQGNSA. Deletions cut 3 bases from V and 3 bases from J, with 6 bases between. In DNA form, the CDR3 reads TGTGCCAGCAGCTTTAAAGACTACAATGAGCAGTTCTTC. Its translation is CASSFKDYNEQFF.